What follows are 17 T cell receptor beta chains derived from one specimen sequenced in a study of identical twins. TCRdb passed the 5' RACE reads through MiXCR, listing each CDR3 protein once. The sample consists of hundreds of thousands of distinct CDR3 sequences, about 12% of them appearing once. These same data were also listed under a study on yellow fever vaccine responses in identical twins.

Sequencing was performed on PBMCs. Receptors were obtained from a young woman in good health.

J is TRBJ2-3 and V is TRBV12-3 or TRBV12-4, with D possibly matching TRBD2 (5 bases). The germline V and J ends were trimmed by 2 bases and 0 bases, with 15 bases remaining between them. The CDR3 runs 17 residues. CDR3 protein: CASSLLPGTSSTDTQYF. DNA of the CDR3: TGTGCCAGCAGTTTACTGCCGGGAACGTCTAGCACAGATACGCAGTATTTT.

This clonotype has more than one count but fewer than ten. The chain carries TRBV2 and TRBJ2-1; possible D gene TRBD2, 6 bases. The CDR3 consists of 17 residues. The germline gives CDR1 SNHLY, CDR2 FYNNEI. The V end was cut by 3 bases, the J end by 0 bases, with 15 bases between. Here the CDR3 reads CASSESHGRDSYNEQFF. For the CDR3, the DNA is TGTGCCAGCAGTGAGTCGCATGGGCGGGACTCCTACAATGAGCAGTTCTTC.

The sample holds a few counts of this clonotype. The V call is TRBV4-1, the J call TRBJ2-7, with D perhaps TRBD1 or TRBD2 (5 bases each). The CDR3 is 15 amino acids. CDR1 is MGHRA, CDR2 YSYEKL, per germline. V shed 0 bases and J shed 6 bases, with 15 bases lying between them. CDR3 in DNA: TGCGCCAGCAGCCAAGACTTGGCTGTGAGGGGCGAGCAGTACGTC. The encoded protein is CASSQDLAVRGEQYV.

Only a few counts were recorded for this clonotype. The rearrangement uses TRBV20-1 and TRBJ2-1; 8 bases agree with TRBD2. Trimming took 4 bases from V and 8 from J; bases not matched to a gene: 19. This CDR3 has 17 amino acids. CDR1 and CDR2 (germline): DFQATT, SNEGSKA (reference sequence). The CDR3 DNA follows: TGCAGTGCTATCCCGAGGCCCGGGACTAGTCTCCTCTATGAGCAGTTCTTC. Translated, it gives CSAIPRPGTSLLYEQFF.

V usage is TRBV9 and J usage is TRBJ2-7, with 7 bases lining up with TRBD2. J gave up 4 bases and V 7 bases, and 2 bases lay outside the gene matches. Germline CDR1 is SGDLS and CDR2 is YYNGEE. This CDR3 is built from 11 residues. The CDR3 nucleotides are TGTGCCAGCGGCGGGAGTTACGAGCAGTACTTC. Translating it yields CASGGSYEQYF.

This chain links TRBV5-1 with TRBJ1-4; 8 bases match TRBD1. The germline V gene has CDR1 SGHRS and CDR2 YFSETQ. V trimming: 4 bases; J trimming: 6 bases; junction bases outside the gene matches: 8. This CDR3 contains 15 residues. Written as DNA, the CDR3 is TGCGCCAGCAGCACGCGACAGGGGCCTGATGAAAAACTGTTTTTT. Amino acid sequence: CASSTRQGPDEKLFF.

The CDR3 spells CSASGQIDEQFF. CDR3 nucleotide sequence: TGCAGCGCCTCGGGACAGATCGATGAGCAGTTCTTC. The chain couples TRBV29-1 to TRBJ2-1; 7 bases map to TRBD1. Germline assignment: CDR1 SQVTM and CDR2 ANQGSEA. The CDR3 length is 12 residues. Trimming cost V 7 bases and J 8 bases; bases outside gene matches: 8.

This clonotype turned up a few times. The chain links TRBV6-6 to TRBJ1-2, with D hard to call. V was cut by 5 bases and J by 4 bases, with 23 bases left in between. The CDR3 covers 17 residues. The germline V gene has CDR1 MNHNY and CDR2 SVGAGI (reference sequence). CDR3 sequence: CASSPPKGQEQSYGYTF. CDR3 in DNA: TGTGCCAGCAGTCCTCCGAAGGGCCAGGAACAATCCTATGGCTACACCTTC.

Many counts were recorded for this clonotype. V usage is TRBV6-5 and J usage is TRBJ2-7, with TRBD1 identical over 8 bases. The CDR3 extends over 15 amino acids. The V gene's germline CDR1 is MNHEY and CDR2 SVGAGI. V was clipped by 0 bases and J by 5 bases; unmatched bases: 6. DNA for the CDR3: TGTGCCAGCAGTTACTCCACGGACAGGGCGAACGAGCAGTACTTC. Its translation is CASSYSTDRANEQYF.

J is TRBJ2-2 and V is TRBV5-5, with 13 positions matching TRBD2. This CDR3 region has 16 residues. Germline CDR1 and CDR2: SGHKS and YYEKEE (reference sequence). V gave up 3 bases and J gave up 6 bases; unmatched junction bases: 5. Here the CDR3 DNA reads TGTGCCAGCAGCTATGGACTAGCGGGAGAGGCCGGGGAGCTGTTTTTT. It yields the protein CASSYGLAGEAGELFF.

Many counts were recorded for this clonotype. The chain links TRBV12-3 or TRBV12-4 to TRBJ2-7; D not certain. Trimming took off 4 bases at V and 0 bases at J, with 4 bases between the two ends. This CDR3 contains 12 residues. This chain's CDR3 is CASSYSSYEQYF. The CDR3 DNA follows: TGTGCCAGCAGTTATAGCTCCTACGAGCAGTACTTC.

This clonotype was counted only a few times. The CDR3 DNA sequence: TGCGCCAGCAGCCAAGGGATGAGGGCGAACACTGAAGCTTTCTTT. Amino acid sequence: CASSQGMRANTEAFF. The J gene is TRBJ1-1, the V gene TRBV4-1; D uncertain. This CDR3 is 15 amino acids long. The V end lost 1 base, the J end lost 1 base, and 10 bases lay between the germline ends. Germline lookup yields CDR1 MGHRA and CDR2 YSYEKL.

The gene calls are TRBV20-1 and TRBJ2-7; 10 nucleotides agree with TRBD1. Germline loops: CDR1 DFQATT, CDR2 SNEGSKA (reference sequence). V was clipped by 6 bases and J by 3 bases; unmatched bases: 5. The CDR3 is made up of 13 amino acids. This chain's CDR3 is CSAVGQGVYEQYF. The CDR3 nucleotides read TGCAGTGCAGTAGGACAGGGGGTCTACGAGCAGTACTTC.

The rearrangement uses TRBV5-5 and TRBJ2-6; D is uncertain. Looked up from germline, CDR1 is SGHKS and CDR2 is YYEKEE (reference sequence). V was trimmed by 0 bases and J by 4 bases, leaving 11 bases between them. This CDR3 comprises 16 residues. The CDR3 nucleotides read TGTGCCAGCAGCTTGGGGACCGCGCCCGGGGCCAACGTCCTGACTTTC. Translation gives CASSLGTAPGANVLTF.

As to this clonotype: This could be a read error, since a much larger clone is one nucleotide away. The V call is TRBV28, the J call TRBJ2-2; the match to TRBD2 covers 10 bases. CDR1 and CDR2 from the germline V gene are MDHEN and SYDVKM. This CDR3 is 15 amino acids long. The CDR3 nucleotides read TGTTCCAGCAGACAGCGGGGGGGCCGAACCGGGGAGCTGTTTTTT. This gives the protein CSSRQRGGRTGELFF. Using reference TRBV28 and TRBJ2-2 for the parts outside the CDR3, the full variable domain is DVKVTQSSRYLVKRTGEKVFLECVQDMDHENMFWYRQDPGLGLRLIYFSYDVKMKEKGDIPEGYSVSREKKERFSLILESASTNQTSMYLCSSRQRGGRTGELFFGEGSRLTVL.

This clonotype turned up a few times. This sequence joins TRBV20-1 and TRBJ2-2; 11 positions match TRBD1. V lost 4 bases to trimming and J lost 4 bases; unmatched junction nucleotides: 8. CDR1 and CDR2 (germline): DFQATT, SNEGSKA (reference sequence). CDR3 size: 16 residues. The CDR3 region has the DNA TGCAGTGCTACCCCCGGGACAGGGGGGATCACCGGGGAGCTGTTTTTT. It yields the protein CSATPGTGGITGELFF.

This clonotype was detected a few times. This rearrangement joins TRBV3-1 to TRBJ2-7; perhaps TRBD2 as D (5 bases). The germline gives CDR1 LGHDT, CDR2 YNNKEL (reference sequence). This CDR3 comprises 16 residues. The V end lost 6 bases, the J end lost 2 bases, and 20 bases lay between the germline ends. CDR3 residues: CASSTAPGRLPYEQYV. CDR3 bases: TGTGCCAGCAGTACTGCACCGGGCCGACTACCCTACGAGCAGTACGTC.